This T cell receptor beta chain was recorded in a study of blood T cell repertoires in COVID-19. Overall study context: There were acute and convalescent COVID-19 samples, and they came from the United States, Italy and Spain. PBMCs, B-cell-depleted T cells, or T cells provided the cDNA or gDNA that made up the material.

Authors' data handling: Amplifying reference gene primers gave estimates of nucleated cell counts. TCRdb's table, derived via immunoSEQ multiplex PCR, lists solely in-frame clones and lacks some. That table is the source of V, J and clone size, and D and trimming were worked out from the DNA. This repertoire shows 350,000 to 450,000 clones, approximately 89% found once; its top ten account for roughly 2.1%. The V end was cut by 6 bases, the J end by 6 bases, with 12 bases between. The CDR3 has 13 amino acids. CDR1 is SGHTA, CDR2 FQGTGA, per germline. Seattle-derived patients entered the study during active infection and were followed longitudinally.

The chain uses TRBV7-3 and TRBJ2-1, with D unresolved. The clonotype comes from a woman in her fifties or sixties with COVID-19, enrolled during active disease. What was sequenced was peripheral blood. In DNA form, the CDR3 reads TGTGCCAGCAGGCGCCGAGGCAGCAATGAGCAGTTCTTC. Protein sequence: CASRRRGSNEQFF.